This TCR beta chain was recorded in a study of human T cells and chemical hapten exposure. The overall study: Per-sample variation in TCR yield stemmed mainly from small pooled library volume differences.

There are 17 residues in the CDR3. The V gene end was trimmed by 6 bases and the J gene end by 6 bases; junction bases not matched to a gene: 14. Germline assignment: CDR1 MDHEN and CDR2 SYDVKM. Broader study findings: TCRs at high frequency, those above 1 in 1000, did not change with DPC sensitization.

Documented time point: pre-sensitization, week 0. Treatment reported: therapeutic diphenylcyclopropenone sensitization with weekly scalp DPC. In the study's own analysis: A per-sample median of around 100,000 TCRs was observed, with a range of about 20,000 to 700,000. TCRdb ran MiXCR on the RACE reads and lists one entry per CDR3 protein. The V and J calls were determined by TCRdb, not by the authors. The table lists 300,000 to 450,000 distinct CDR3 sequences, about 5% of them singletons. This clonotype was counted a few times. Its matching antigen is unknown. The genes are TRBV28 and TRBJ2-1; 10 positions match TRBD2. The receptor's source is a woman between 18 and 29 years old with alopecia areata. Some clones in this sample may be carry-over from other donors' samples. The source was whole blood, collected in connection with sensitization to the hapten diphenylcyclopropenone (DPC). The CDR3 loop is CASRQGLAPNSVNEQFF. The CDR3, as DNA: TGTGCCAGCAGACAGGGACTAGCGCCTAATTCAGTCAATGAGCAGTTCTTC.